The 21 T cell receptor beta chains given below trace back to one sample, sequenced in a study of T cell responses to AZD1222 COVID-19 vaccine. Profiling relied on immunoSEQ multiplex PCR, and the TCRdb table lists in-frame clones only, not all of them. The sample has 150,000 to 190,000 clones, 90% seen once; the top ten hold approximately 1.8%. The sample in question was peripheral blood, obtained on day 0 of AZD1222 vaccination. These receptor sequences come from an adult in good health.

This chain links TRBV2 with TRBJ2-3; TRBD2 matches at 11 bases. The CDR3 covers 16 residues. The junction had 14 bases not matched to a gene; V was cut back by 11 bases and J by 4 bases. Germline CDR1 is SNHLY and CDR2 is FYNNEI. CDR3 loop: CAPSLLAGVGADTQYF. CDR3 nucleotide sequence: TGTGCCCCGAGCCTACTAGCGGGAGTAGGGGCAGATACGCAGTATTTT.

DNA of the CDR3: TGTGCCAGCAGGTCTGGGACTAGCGCCTACAATGAGCAGTTCTTC. Amino acid sequence: CASRSGTSAYNEQFF. The V call is TRBV5-6, the J call TRBJ2-1; 10 bases agree with TRBD2. The CDR3 covers 15 residues. The germline CDR1 and CDR2 sequences are SGHDT and YYEEEE. The trim removed 5 bases at V and 2 bases at J, leaving 4 bases unmatched.

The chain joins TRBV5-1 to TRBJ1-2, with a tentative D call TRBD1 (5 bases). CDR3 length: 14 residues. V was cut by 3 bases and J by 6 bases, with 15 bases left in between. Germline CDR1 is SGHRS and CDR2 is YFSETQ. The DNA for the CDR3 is TGCGCCAGCAGCTCTACAGGTGACAGCAATGGCTACACCTTC. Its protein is CASSSTGDSNGYTF.

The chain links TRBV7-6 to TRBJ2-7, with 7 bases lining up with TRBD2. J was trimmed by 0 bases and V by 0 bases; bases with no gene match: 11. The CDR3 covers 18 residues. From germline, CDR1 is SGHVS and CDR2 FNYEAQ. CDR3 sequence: CASSLAAGEVSTSYEQYF. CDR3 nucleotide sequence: TGTGCCAGCAGCTTAGCTGCGGGGGAAGTGTCGACCTCCTACGAGCAGTACTTC.

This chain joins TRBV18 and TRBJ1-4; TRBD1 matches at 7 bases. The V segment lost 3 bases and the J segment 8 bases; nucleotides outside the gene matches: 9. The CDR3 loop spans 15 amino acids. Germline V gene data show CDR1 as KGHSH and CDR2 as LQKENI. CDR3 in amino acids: CASSPQTGWEEKLFF. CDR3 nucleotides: TGTGCCAGCTCACCCCAGACAGGGTGGGAGGAAAAACTGTTTTTT.

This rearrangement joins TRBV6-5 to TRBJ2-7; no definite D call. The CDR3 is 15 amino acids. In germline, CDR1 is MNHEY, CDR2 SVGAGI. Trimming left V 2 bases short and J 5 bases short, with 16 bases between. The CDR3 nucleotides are TGTGCCAGCAGTTACCGAAGTAATACCTTGAACGAGCAGTACTTC. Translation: CASSYRSNTLNEQYF.

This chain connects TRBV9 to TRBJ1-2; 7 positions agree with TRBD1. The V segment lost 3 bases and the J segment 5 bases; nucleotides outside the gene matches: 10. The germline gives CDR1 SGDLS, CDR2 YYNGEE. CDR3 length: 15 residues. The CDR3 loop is CASSAIEAGGYGYTF. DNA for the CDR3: TGTGCCAGCAGCGCCATTGAGGCAGGGGGTTATGGCTACACCTTC.

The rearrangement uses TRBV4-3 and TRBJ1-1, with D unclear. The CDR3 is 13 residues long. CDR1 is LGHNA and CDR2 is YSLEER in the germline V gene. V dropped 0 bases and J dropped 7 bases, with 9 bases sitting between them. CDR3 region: CASSQDLYGEAFF. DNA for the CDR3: TGCGCCAGCAGCCAAGATCTTTACGGTGAAGCTTTCTTT.

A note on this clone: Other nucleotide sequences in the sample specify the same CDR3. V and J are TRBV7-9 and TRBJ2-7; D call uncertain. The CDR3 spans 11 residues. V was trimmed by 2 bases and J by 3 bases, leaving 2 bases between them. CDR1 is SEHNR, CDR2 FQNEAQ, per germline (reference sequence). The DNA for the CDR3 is TGTGCCAGCAGCTTAAGCTACGAGCAGTACTTC. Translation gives CASSLSYEQYF.

CDR3 sequence (DNA): TGTGCCAGCAGTTTACCCGATCAGCCCCAGCATTTT. Protein product: CASSLPDQPQHF. The chain is built from TRBV28 and TRBJ1-5; D is unresolved. Germline V gene lookup returns CDR1 MDHEN and CDR2 SYDVKM. The V end was cut by 2 bases, the J end by 5 bases, with 4 bases between. The CDR3 runs 12 residues.

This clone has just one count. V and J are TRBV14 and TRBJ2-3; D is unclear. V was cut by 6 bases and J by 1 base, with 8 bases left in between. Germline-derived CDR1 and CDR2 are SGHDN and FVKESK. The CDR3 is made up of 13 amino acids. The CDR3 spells CASRQTGTDTQYF. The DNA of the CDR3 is TGTGCCAGCAGGCAAACAGGCACAGATACGCAGTATTTT.

The CDR3 spells CASNTENYGYTF. The CDR3 bases are TGTGCCAGCAATACTGAGAACTATGGCTACACCTTC. The V call is TRBV12-3 or TRBV12-4, the J call TRBJ1-2; D is undetermined. Trimming pared 7 bases from V and 2 bases from J, leaving 8 bases between. There are 12 residues in the CDR3.

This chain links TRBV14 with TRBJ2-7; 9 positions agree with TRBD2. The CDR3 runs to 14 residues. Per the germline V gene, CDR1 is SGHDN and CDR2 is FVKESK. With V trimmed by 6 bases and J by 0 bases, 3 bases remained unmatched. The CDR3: CASRTSGSSYEQYF. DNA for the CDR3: TGTGCCAGCAGGACTAGCGGTAGCTCCTACGAGCAGTACTTC.

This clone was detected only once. The CDR3: CASSPGTGGDYGYTF. The CDR3 region has the DNA TGTGCCAGCAGTCCCGGGACAGGGGGGGACTATGGCTACACCTTC. This sequence joins TRBV28 and TRBJ1-2, with TRBD1 identical over 11 bases. The CDR3 has 15 residues. Germline CDR1 reads MDHEN; CDR2 reads SYDVKM. The V and J ends lost 5 bases and 3 bases, in that order; junction bases with no gene match: 5.

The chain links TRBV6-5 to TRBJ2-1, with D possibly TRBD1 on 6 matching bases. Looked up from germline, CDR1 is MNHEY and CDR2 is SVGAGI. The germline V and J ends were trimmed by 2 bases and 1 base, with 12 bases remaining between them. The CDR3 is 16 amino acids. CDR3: CASSYGGSTSYNEQFF. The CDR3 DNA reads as TGTGCCAGCAGTTACGGGGGCTCGACGTCCTACAATGAGCAGTTCTTC.

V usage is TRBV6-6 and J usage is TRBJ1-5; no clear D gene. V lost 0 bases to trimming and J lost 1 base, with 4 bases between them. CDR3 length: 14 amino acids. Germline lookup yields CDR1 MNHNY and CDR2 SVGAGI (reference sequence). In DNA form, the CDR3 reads TGTGCCAGCAGTTACTCAGGGAGCAATCAGCCCCAGCATTTT. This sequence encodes CASSYSGSNQPQHF.

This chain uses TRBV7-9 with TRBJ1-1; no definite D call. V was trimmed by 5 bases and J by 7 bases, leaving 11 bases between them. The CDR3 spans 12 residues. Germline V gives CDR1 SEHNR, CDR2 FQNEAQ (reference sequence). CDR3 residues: CASSARRDEAFF. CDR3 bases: TGTGCCAGCAGCGCCCGACGGGATGAAGCTTTCTTT.

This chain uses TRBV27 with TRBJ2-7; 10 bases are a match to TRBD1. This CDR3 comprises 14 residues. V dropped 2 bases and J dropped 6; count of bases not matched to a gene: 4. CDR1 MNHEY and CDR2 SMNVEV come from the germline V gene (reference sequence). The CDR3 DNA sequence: TGTGCCAGCAGTTTAGGGACAGGGGTGCTCGAGCAGTACTTC. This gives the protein CASSLGTGVLEQYF.

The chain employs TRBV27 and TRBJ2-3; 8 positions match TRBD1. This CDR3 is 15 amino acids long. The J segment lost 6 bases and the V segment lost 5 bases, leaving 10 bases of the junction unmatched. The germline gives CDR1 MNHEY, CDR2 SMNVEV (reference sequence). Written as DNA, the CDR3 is TGTGCCAGCAGTCTAGGGACAGGAGTGGGGGATACGCAGTATTTT. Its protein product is CASSLGTGVGDTQYF.

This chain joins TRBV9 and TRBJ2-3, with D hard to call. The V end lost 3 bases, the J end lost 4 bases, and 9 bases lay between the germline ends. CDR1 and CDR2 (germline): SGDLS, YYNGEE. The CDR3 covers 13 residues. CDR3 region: CASSALIADTQYF. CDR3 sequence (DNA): TGTGCCAGCAGCGCATTGATCGCAGATACGCAGTATTTT.

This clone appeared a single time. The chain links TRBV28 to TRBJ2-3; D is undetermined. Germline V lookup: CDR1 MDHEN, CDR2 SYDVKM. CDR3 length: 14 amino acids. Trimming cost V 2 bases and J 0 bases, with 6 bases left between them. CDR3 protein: CASSLLRSTDTQYF. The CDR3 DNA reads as TGTGCCAGCAGTTTACTTCGGAGCACAGATACGCAGTATTTT.